Presented here are 21 T cell receptor beta chains from one specimen sequenced in a study of T-cell reconstitution after alpha-beta-depleted transplantation in children. Study results and caveats: T cells produced anew were the main source of T-cell counts and diversity one year after transplant.

The authors prepared the TCRbeta library with unique molecular identifiers. Via MiXCR, TCRdb re-called the PCR reads, giving one row per CDR3 protein. Of about 290,000 distinct CDR3 sequences in the sample, around 7.1% were seen once. For these TCRs, the target antigens are not known. Sequencing used peripheral blood, obtained 360 days after TCRalphabeta/CD19-depleted stem cell transplant. These receptors all stem from a female patient aged 2 to 10 who had a stem cell transplant for Fanconi anemia, so the T cells may come from the graft donor.

The chain employs TRBV9 and TRBJ1-1; D is ambiguous. V was pared by 4 bases and J by 8 bases, with 15 bases between. This CDR3 spans 13 amino acids. Per germline, CDR1 SGDLS and CDR2 YYNGEE. Here the CDR3 reads CASSTWGGNEAFF. DNA for the CDR3: TGTGCCAGCAGCACCTGGGGAGGGAACGAAGCTTTCTTT.

To note about this clonotype: A clone one base away is much larger, so this may be a read error. The chain uses TRBV5-1 and TRBJ1-1; 10 bases are shared with TRBD1. With V trimmed by 1 base and J by 7 bases, 7 bases remained unmatched. This CDR3 is built from 15 residues. Germline V gene lookup returns CDR1 SGHRS and CDR2 YFSETQ. CDR3 sequence reads: CASSLPAGTGVEAFF. CDR3 coding DNA: TGCGCCAGCAGCTTGCCCGCCGGGACAGGGGTTGAAGCTTTCTTT.

The sample holds many counts of this clonotype. This chain joins TRBV6-4 and TRBJ2-4; D might be TRBD2 (5 bases). V dropped 2 bases and J dropped 7 bases, with 12 bases sitting between them. In germline, CDR1 is MRHNA, CDR2 SNTAGT. The CDR3 runs 14 residues. CDR3 loop: CASSDGPTGNIQYF. The CDR3 region has the DNA TGTGCCAGCAGTGACGGCCCGACGGGGAACATTCAGTACTTC.

This clonotype occurred many times. V and J are TRBV20-1 and TRBJ2-4; 8 positions agree with TRBD2. The CDR3 runs 12 residues. Germline trimming cut 4 bases from V and 6 bases from J; bases unmatched to any gene: 2. Germline assignment: CDR1 DFQATT and CDR2 SNEGSKA (reference sequence). The CDR3 DNA reads TGCAGTGCTACCGGGACTAGAAACATTCAGTACTTC. Its protein product is CSATGTRNIQYF.

The chain couples TRBV20-1 to TRBJ2-5; 10 bases line up with TRBD2. Germline V gives CDR1 DFQATT, CDR2 SNEGSKA (reference sequence). The V segment lost 1 base and the J segment 4 bases; nucleotides outside the gene matches: 12. CDR3 size: 17 residues. Here the CDR3 DNA reads TGCAGTGCTAGAGCTAGCGGGAGACTTGGTGCGGGAGAGACCCAGTACTTC. As protein: CSARASGRLGAGETQYF.

This clonotype occurred many times. The V gene is TRBV12-3 or TRBV12-4, the J gene TRBJ2-2; 8 bases agree with TRBD1. The V segment lost 5 bases and the J segment 7 bases; nucleotides outside the gene matches: 6. This CDR3 is built from 14 residues. This CDR3 is CASSQDRADGELFF. The CDR3 DNA sequence: TGTGCCAGCAGTCAGGACAGGGCGGACGGGGAGCTGTTTTTT.

This clonotype showed up just a few times. The chain combines TRBV9 with TRBJ1-1; D gene ambiguous. The CDR3 length is 13 residues. The V and J ends lost 0 bases and 5 bases respectively, with 8 bases between them. Germline loops: CDR1 SGDLS, CDR2 YYNGEE. The chain's CDR3 is CASSVEGLTEAFF. The DNA of the CDR3 is TGTGCCAGCAGCGTAGAAGGGTTGACTGAAGCTTTCTTT.

The chain has TRBV6-1 and TRBJ1-3; maybe TRBD1 (5 bases). CDR1 and CDR2 (germline): MNHNS, SASEGT. The CDR3 is 18 amino acids. V was shortened by 8 bases and J by 0 bases, with 23 bases between the two germline ends. The CDR3 loop is CASVTLPGLKSSGNTIYF. The CDR3 bases are TGTGCCAGCGTAACGCTCCCGGGACTCAAGAGCTCTGGAAACACCATATATTTT.

This clonotype has more than one count but fewer than ten. The V gene is TRBV12-3 or TRBV12-4, the J gene TRBJ1-6; 7 bases line up with TRBD1. The CDR3 spans 20 residues. The V and J ends lost 3 bases and 8 bases, in that order; junction bases with no gene match: 22. In nucleotides, the CDR3 is TGTGCCAGCAGTTTTATCCCCTGGGCCAAAAGGACAGGAGTCGATTCACCCCTCCACTTT. Protein: CASSFIPWAKRTGVDSPLHF.

This clonotype was seen many times. The chain employs TRBV18 and TRBJ2-3; D gene unclear. Trimming stripped 1 base from V and 2 bases from J, with 10 bases between. The CDR3 has 15 residues. The germline gives CDR1 KGHSH, CDR2 LQKENI. The CDR3 DNA reads TGTGCCAGCTCACCACTTGGCGGCGACACAGATACGCAGTATTTT. Its protein product is CASSPLGGDTDTQYF.

This clonotype was seen more than once but under ten times. The CDR3 sequence: CATSRGKGREQYV. CDR3 in DNA: TGTGCCACCAGCAGAGGAAAAGGGCGTGAGCAGTACGTC. The chain couples TRBV15 to TRBJ2-7; D is undetermined. Deletions cut 1 base from V and 7 bases from J, with 11 bases between. CDR3 length equals 13 residues. Looked up from germline, CDR1 is LNHNV and CDR2 is YYDKDF (reference sequence).

This clonotype came up many times. This chain joins TRBV29-1 and TRBJ2-7; D is possibly TRBD1 (7 bases). The CDR3 length is 15 residues. Trimming took 2 bases from V and 9 from J, leaving 23 bases between them. Germline V gives CDR1 SQVTM, CDR2 ANQGSEA. CDR3 nucleotides: TGCAGCGTTGAAAGCGGGCGACAGGGACGGAGAAGGCAGTACTTC. Amino acid sequence: CSVESGRQGRRRQYF.

This clonotype was seen only a few times. This chain connects TRBV4-3 to TRBJ1-2; possible D gene TRBD1, 6 bases. The germline CDR1 and CDR2 sequences are LGHNA and YSLEER. Trimming shortened V by 3 bases and J by 4 bases, and 15 bases separated the two germline ends. The CDR3 has 15 residues. CDR3 in amino acids: CASSHGSTGIYGYTF. CDR3 coding DNA: TGCGCCAGCAGCCATGGGTCGACAGGTATCTATGGCTACACCTTC.

This clonotype has only a few counts. The genes are TRBV7-8 and TRBJ2-5; weak D call: TRBD2 (7 bases). Looked up from germline, CDR1 is SGHVS and CDR2 is FQNEAQ. The CDR3 is 17 amino acids. V dropped 2 bases and J dropped 5 bases, with 21 bases sitting between them. The CDR3: CASSLLFSGGLGETQYF. The CDR3 DNA follows: TGTGCCAGCAGCTTATTATTCTCCGGGGGGCTGGGGGAGACCCAGTACTTC.

This clonotype was observed at least ten times. This sequence joins TRBV5-1 and TRBJ1-5; D might be TRBD1 (6 bases). The CDR3 runs to 14 residues. Germline V gene sequence: CDR1 SGHRS, CDR2 YFSETQ. V was pared by 0 bases and J by 4 bases, with 8 bases between. The CDR3 loop is CASSLEGVNQPQHF. The CDR3 nucleotides read TGCGCCAGCAGCTTGGAGGGGGTAAATCAGCCCCAGCATTTT.

Many counts were recorded for this clonotype. The rearrangement uses TRBV29-1 and TRBJ2-3; D may be TRBD2 (5 bases). This CDR3 is 14 amino acids long. Germline V gene sequence: CDR1 SQVTM, CDR2 ANQGSEA. Between the trimmed V and J ends, which lost 7 bases and 0 bases, there was a span of 14 bases. CDR3 coding DNA: TGCAGCGCCCGGGGTCGGGGAAGCACAGATACGCAGTATTTT. This gives the protein CSARGRGSTDTQYF.

This clonotype was detected many times. V and J are TRBV12-3 or TRBV12-4 and TRBJ1-3; 8 positions match TRBD1. The length of the CDR3 is 15 residues. V lost 5 bases, J lost 0 bases, and 3 bases stayed unmatched. CDR3 coding DNA: TGTGCCAGCAGTCGGACAGGGACCTCTGGAAACACCATATATTTT. Translated: CASSRTGTSGNTIYF.

This chain connects TRBV6-1 to TRBJ1-2, with D possibly TRBD1 on 6 matching bases. Germline V gene lookup returns CDR1 MNHNS and CDR2 SASEGT. V shed 6 bases and J shed 4 bases, with 18 bases lying between them. This CDR3 is built from 15 residues. As DNA, the CDR3 is TGTGCCAGCAGCCAACTAAAGACAGGAAGCTATGGCTACACCTTC. It encodes CASSQLKTGSYGYTF.

This clonotype occurred many times. The chain couples TRBV9 to TRBJ2-1; 14 positions match TRBD2. The V gene's germline CDR1 is SGDLS and CDR2 YYNGEE. This CDR3 has 15 residues. V dropped 4 bases and J dropped 9; count of bases not matched to a gene: 6. The CDR3 region is CASSRLAGGRGEQFF. In nucleotides, the CDR3 is TGTGCCAGCAGCAGACTAGCGGGGGGGCGTGGTGAGCAGTTCTTC.

This clonotype was seen many times. This sequence joins TRBV28 and TRBJ1-2, with D perhaps matching TRBD1 (5 bases). The germline V gene encodes CDR1 MDHEN and CDR2 SYDVKM. This CDR3 is 12 amino acids long. Trimming left V 3 bases short and J 4 bases short, with 6 bases between. The CDR3 DNA is TGTGCCAGCAGTTTGGGACCCTATGGCTACACCTTC. Protein sequence: CASSLGPYGYTF.

The chain uses TRBV27 and TRBJ2-1; no clear D gene. The V end lost 7 bases, the J end lost 5 bases, and 6 bases lay between the germline ends. CDR3 length: 11 residues. Germline V gene sequence: CDR1 MNHEY, CDR2 SMNVEV (reference sequence). CDR3 loop: CASMAHNEQFF. The CDR3 region has the DNA TGTGCCAGCATGGCGCACAATGAGCAGTTCTTC.